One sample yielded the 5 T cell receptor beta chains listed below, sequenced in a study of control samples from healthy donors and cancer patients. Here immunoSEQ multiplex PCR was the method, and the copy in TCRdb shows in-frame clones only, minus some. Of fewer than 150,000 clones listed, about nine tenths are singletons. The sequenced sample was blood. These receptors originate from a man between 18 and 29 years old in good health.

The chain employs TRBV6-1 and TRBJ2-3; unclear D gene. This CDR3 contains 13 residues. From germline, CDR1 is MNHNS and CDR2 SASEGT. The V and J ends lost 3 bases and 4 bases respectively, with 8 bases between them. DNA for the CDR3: TGTGCCAGCAGTGAGAGTTTGGCAGATACGCAGTATTTT. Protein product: CASSESLADTQYF.

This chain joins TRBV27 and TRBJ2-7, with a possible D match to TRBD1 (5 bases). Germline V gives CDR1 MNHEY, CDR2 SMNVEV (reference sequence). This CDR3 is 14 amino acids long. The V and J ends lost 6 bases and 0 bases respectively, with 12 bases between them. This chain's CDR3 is CASRRGLSSYEQYV. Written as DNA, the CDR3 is TGTGCCAGCAGAAGGGGATTAAGCTCCTACGAGCAGTACGTC.

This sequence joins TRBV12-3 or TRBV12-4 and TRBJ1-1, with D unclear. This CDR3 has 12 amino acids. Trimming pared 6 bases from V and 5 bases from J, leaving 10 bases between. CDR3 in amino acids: CASSRGGTEAFF. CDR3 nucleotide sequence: TGTGCCAGCAGCCGCGGTGGAACTGAAGCTTTCTTT.

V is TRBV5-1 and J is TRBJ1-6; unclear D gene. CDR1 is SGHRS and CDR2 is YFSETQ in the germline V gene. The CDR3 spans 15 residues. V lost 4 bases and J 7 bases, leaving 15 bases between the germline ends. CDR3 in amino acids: CASSPNTEQNSPLHF. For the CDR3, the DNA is TGCGCCAGCAGCCCTAACACCGAGCAGAATTCACCCCTCCACTTT.

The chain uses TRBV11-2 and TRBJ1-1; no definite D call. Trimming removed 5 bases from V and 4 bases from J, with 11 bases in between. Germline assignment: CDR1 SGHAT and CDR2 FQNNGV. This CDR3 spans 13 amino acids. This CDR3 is CASSPGWVTEAFF. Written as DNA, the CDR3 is TGTGCCAGCAGCCCAGGCTGGGTCACTGAAGCTTTCTTT.